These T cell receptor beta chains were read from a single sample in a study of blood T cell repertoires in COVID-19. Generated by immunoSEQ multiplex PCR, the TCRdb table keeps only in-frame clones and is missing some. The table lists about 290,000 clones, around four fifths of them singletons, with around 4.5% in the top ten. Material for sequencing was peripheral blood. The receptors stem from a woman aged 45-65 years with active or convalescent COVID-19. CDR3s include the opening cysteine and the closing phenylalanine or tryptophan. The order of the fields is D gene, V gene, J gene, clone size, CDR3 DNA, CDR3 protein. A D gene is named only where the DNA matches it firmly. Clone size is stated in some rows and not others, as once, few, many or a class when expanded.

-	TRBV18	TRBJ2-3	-	TGTGCCAGCTCACACGGCACGGGGGGCGGCACAGATACGCAGTATTTT	CASSHGTGGGTDTQYF
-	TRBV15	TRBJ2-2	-	TGTGCCACCAGCAGAGAAGGCGGAGGACCGAACACCGGGGAGCTGTTTTTT	CATSREGGGPNTGELFF
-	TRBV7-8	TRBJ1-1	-	TGTGCCAGCAGCAGCGGGGTGAACACTGAAGCTTTCTTT	CASSSGVNTEAFF
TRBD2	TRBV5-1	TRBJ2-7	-	TGCGCCAGCAGCTTGGAGGGGACTAGCGGGATCGACGAGCAGTACTTC	CASSLEGTSGIDEQYF
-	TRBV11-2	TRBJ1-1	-	TGTGCCAGCAGCTTAGGGCAGAGAGGCGCTGAAGCTTTCTTT	CASSLGQRGAEAFF
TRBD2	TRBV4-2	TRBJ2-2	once	TGTGCCAGCAGCAGAGCGGGAGCGGACACCGGGGAGCTGTTTTTT	CASSRAGADTGELFF
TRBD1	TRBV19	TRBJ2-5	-	TGTGCCAGTAGTATTACAGGGGGCCAAGAGACCCAGTACTTC	CASSITGGQETQYF
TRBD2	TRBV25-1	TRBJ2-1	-	TGTGCCAGCAGCGAACTAGCGGGCTCCTACAATGAGCAGTTCTTC	CASSELAGSYNEQFF
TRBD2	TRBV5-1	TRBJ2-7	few	TGCGCCAGCAGCTTGGGGGTAGGTGGGAGGGCCTACGAGCAGTACTTC	CASSLGVGGRAYEQYF
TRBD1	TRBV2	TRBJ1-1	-	TGTGCCAGCAGTGAAGGCCAGGGGGGCTGGACTGAAGCTTTCTTT	CASSEGQGGWTEAFF
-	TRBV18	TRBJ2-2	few	TGTGCCAGCTTCCAGGGGGGCACGAACACCGGGGAGCTGTTTTTT	CASFQGGTNTGELFF
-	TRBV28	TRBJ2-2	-	TGTGCCAGCAGTTTTTTACAGGAATCCGGGGAGCTGTTTTTT	CASSFLQESGELFF
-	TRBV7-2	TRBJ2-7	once	TGTGCCAGCAGCCAAACCGGGACTGGGGCCTACGAGCAGTACTTC	CASSQTGTGAYEQYF
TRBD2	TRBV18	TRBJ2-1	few	TGTGCCAGCTCACTTGGACTAGCGGGAGGGAGGTACAATGAGCAGTTCTTC	CASSLGLAGGRYNEQFF
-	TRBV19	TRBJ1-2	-	TGTGCCAGTAATCACGGACAAGGGAACTATGGCTACACCTTC	CASNHGQGNYGYTF
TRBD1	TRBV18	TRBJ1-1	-	TGTGCCAGCTCACTAGAAGACAGGGGACGGGCTTTCTTT	CASSLEDRGRAFF
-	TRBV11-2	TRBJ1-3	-	TGTGCCAGCAGCTTAAGCACAGGAGTCTCTGGAAACACCATATATTTT	CASSLSTGVSGNTIYF
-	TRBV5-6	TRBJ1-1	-	TGTGCCAGCAGCTTGGGACAGTCGGACACTGAAGCTTTCTTT	CASSLGQSDTEAFF
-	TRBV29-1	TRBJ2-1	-	TGCAGCGTCGGACTATACAATGAGCAGTTCTTC	CSVGLYNEQFF
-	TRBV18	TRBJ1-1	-	TGTGCCAGCTCACCGGCCCTAGGGGCAGGGAACACTGAAGCTTTCTTT	CASSPALGAGNTEAFF
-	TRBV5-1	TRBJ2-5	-	TGCGCCAGCAGCTTGCAAACCAGGGGGGAGGAGACCCAGTACTTC	CASSLQTRGEETQYF
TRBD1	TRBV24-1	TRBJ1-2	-	TGTGCCACCAGTGATGTGGGACAGGGGGCAGAAGGCTACACCTTC	CATSDVGQGAEGYTF
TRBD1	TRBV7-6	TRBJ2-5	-	TGTGCCAGCAGCTCCGGACAGGGGGGGAGGGAGACCCAGTACTTC	CASSSGQGGRETQYF
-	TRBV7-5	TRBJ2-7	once	TGTGCCAGAAGCTTCAAGAGGCCTACAGGGGGAATGCGATACGAGCAGTACTTC	CARSFKRPTGGMRYEQYF
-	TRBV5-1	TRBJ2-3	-	TGCGCCAGCAGCTTGGCTTCCGTAACTAGCACAGATACGCAGTATTTT	CASSLASVTSTDTQYF
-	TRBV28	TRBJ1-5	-	TGTGCCAGCAGTCCTCACTCCCTTAGTTCTTCTAGCCAGCATTTT	CASSPHSLSSSSQHF
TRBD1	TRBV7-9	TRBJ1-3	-	TGTGCCAGCAGCTCGGGACAGCTCTCTGGAAACACCATATATTTT	CASSSGQLSGNTIYF
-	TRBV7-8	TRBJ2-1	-	TGTGCCAGCAGCCCCGTTTTGGGGGCGTCAGATGAGCAGTTCTTC	CASSPVLGASDEQFF
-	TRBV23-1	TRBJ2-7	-	TGCGCCCCCAAAACCCTTGGCAGTTCCTACGAGCAGTACTTC	CAPKTLGSSYEQYF
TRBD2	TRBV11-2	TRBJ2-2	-	TGTGCCAGCAGCACCCGGACCGGGACTAGCGGGAGTGGCACCGGGGAGCTGTTTTTT	CASSTRTGTSGSGTGELFF
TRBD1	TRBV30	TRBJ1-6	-	TGTGCCTGGAGTGAGAGGGGGCCGACACCCCTCCACTTT	CAWSERGPTPLHF
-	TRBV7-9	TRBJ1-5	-	TGTGCCAGCAGCTTAGATTCGAATCAGCCCCAGCATTTT	CASSLDSNQPQHF
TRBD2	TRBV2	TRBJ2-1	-	TGTGCCAGCACGACTAGCGGTTACAATGAGCAGTTCTTC	CASTTSGYNEQFF
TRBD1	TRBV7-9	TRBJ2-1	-	TGTGCCAGCAGCTTAGGGAGAGGGGGCTCCTGGAACTTCTACAATGAGCAGTTCTTC	CASSLGRGGSWNFYNEQFF
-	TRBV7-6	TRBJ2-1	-	TGTGCCAGCAGCTTAGGAGTACGGCAGTTCTTC	CASSLGVRQFF
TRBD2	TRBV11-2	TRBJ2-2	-	TGTGCCAGCAGCTTGGGCGGGGGGATGGCTGGGGAGCTGTTTTTT	CASSLGGGMAGELFF
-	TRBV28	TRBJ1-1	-	TGTGCCAGCAGTGATACCGGTGAAGCTTTCTTT	CASSDTGEAFF
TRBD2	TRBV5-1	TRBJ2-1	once	TGCGCCAGCAGCTTGTTTCGTCCTAGCGGGAGTAGCAATGAGCAGTTCTTC	CASSLFRPSGSSNEQFF
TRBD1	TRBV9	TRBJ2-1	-	TGTGCCAGCAGCGCCCGGACAGGGACCCCTCTTTCCAATGAGCAGTTCTTC	CASSARTGTPLSNEQFF
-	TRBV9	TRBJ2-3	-	TGTGCCAGCAGCCCGTTCACAGATACGCAGTATTTT	CASSPFTDTQYF
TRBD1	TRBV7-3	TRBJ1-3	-	TGTGCCAGCAGCTTAACAATCCGGGACAGGGATTCTGGAAACACCATATATTTT	CASSLTIRDRDSGNTIYF
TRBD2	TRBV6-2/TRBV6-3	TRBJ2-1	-	TGTGCCAGCAGTTACATTAGCGGGAAGCCCTACAATGAGCAGTTCTTC	CASSYISGKPYNEQFF
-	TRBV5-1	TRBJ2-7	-	TGCGCCAGCACATTGTCCACCCGGGACTTACATCGCGAGCAGTACTTC	CASTLSTRDLHREQYF
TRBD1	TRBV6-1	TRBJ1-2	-	TGTGCCAGCAGTGAGTGGGACAGGGTCAACTATGGCTACACCTTC	CASSEWDRVNYGYTF
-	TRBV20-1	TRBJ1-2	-	TGCAGTGTGAGAGAACAGTCAGGCTACACCTTC	CSVREQSGYTF